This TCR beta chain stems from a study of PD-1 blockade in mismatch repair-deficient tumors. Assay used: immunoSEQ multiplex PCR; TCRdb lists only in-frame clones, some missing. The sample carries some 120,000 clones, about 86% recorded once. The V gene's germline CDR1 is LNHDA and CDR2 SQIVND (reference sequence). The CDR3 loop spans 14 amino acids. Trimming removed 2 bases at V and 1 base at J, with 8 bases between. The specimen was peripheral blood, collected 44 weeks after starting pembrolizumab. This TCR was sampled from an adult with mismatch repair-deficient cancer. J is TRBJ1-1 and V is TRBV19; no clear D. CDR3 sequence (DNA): TGTGCCAGTAGTATACGGCAGCCGAACACTGAAGCTTTCTTT. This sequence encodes CASSIRQPNTEAFF.